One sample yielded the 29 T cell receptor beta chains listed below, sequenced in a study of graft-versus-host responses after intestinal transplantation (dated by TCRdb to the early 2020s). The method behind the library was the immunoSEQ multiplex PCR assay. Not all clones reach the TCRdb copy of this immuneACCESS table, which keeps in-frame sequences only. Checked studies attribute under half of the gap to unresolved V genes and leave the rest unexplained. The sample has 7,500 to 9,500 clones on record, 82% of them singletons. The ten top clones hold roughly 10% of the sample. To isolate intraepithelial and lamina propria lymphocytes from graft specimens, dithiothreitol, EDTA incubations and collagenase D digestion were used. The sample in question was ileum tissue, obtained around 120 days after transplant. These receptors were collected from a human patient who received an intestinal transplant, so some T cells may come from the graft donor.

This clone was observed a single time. Here the CDR3 DNA reads TGCGCCAGCAGCTTGGTTAGCGGGAGGAACTACGAGCAGTACTTC. As protein: CASSLVSGRNYEQYF. The rearrangement joins TRBV5-1 to TRBJ2-7; 10 bases align to TRBD2. J gave up 3 bases and V 0 bases, and 3 bases lay outside the gene matches. Germline CDR1 reads SGHRS; CDR2 reads YFSETQ. The CDR3 spans 15 residues.

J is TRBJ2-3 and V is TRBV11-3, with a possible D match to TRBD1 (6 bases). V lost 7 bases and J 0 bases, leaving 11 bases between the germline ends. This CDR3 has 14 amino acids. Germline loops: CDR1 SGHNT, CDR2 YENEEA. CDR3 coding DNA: TGTGCCAGCACCCGGGACATCAGCACAGATACGCAGTATTTT. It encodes CASTRDISTDTQYF. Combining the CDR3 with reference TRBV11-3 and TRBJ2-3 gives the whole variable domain EAGVVQSPRYKIIEKKQPVAFWCNPISGHNTLYWYLQNLGQGPELLIRYENEEAVDDSQLPKDRFSAERLKGVDSTLKIQPAELGDSAVYLCASTRDISTDTQYFGPGTRLTVL.

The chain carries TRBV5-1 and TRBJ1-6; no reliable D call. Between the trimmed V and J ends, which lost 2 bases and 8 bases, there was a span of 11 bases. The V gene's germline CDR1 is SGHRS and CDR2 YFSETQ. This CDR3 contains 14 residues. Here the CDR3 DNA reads TGCGCCAGCAGCTTAGCGAACCTGGATTCACCCCTCCACTTT. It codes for CASSLANLDSPLHF.

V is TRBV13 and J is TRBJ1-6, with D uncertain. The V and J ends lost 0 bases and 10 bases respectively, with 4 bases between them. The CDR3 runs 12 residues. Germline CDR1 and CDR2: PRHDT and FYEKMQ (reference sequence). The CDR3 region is CASSLGHSPLHF. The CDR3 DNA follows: TGTGCCAGCAGCTTAGGCCACTCACCCCTCCACTTT.

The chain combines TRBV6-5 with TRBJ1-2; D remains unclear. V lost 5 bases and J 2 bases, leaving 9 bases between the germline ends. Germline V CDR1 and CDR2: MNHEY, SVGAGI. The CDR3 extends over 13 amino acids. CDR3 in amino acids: CASSDQNNYGYTF. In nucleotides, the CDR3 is TGTGCCAGCAGTGACCAAAACAACTATGGCTACACCTTC.

CDR3 amino acids: CASSLFEDKNTEAFF. CDR3 DNA sequence: TGTGCCAGCTCACTTTTCGAGGACAAGAACACTGAAGCTTTCTTT. The chain combines TRBV18 with TRBJ1-1; tentatively, D is TRBD1 (5 bases). Trimming removed 4 bases from V and 1 base from J, with 13 bases in between. The CDR3 totals 15 residues. Germline V gene lookup returns CDR1 KGHSH and CDR2 LQKENI.

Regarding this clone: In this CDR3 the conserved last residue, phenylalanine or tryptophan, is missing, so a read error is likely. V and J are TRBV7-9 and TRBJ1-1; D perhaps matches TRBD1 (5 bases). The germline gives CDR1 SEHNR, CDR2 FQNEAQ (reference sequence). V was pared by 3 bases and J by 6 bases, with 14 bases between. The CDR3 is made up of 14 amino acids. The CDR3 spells CASSLGDGGSEAFL. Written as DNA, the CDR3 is TGTGCCAGCAGCTTGGGGGACGGCGGCTCTGAAGCTTTCCTT.

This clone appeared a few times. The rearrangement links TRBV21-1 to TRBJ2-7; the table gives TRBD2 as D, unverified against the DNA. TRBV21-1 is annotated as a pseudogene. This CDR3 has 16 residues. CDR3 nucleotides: TGTGCCAGCAGCTCGCATAAAGCGGTCATCTCCTACGAGCAGTACTTC. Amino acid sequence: CASSSHKAVISYEQYF.

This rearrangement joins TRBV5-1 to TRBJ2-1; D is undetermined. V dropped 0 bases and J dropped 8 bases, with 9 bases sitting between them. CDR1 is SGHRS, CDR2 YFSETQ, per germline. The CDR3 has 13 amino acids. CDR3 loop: CASSLVGVHEQFF. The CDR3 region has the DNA TGCGCCAGCAGCTTGGTAGGTGTCCATGAGCAGTTCTTC.

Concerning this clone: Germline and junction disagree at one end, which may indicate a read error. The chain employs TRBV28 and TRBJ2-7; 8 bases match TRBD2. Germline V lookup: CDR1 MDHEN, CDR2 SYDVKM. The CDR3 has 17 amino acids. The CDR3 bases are TGTGCCCGCAGACTGGGGGCGGTGCGGGGGGTCTCCTACGAGCAGTACTTC. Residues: CARRLGAVRGVSYEQYF.

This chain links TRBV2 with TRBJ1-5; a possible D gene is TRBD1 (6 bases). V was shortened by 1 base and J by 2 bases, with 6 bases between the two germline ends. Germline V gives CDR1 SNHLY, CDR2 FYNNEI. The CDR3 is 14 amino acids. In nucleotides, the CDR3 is TGTGCCAGCAGTGAAGACAGGGGCAATCAGCCCCAGCATTTT. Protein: CASSEDRGNQPQHF.

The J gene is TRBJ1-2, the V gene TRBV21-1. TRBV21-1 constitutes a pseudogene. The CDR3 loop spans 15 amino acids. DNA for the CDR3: TGTGCCAGCAGCAAAGGTCCCGGGCAGACCTATGGCTACACCTTC. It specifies CASSKGPGQTYGYTF.

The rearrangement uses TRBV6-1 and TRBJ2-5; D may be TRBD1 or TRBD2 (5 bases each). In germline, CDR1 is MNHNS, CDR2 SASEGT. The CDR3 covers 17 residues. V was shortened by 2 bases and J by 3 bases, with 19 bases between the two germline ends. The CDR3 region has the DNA TGTGCCAGCAGTGAATTATTGGGGGTTAGTCGAGAAGAGACCCAGTACTTC. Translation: CASSELLGVSREETQYF.

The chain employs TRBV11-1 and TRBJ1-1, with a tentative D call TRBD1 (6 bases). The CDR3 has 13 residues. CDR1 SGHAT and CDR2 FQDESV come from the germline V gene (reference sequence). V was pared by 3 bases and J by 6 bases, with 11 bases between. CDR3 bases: TGTGCCAGCAGCTTCGCATGGACAGCTGAAGCTTTCTTT. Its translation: CASSFAWTAEAFF.

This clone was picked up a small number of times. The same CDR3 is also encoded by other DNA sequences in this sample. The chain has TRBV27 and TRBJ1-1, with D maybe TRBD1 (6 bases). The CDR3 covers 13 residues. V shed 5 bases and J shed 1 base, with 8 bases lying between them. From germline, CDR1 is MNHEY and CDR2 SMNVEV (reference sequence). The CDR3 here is CASSLTGNTEAFF. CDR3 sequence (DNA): TGTGCCAGCAGTCTGACAGGGAACACTGAAGCTTTCTTT.

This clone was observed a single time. CDR3 sequence (DNA): TGTGCCAGCAGTGACAATGCAGCGGGCTCCTACGAGCAGTACTTC. It codes for CASSDNAAGSYEQYF. V is TRBV6-8 and J is TRBJ2-7; a weak D match, TRBD2 (6 bases). Between the trimmed V and J ends, which lost 5 bases and 0 bases, there was a span of 14 bases. Germline CDR1 is MNHGY and CDR2 is SAAAGT. The CDR3 covers 15 residues.

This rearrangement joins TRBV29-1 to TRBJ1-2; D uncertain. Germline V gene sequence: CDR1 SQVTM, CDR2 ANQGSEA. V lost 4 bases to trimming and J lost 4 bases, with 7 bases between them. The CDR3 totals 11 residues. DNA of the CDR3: TGCAGCGTTGGTACACTCTATGGCTACACCTTC. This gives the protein CSVGTLYGYTF. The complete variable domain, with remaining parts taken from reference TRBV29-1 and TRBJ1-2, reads SAVISQKPSRDICQRGTSLTIQCQVDSQVTMMFWYRQQPGQSLTLIATANQGSEATYESGFVIDKFPISRPNLTFSTLTVSNMSPEDSSIYLCSVGTLYGYTFGSGTRLTVV.

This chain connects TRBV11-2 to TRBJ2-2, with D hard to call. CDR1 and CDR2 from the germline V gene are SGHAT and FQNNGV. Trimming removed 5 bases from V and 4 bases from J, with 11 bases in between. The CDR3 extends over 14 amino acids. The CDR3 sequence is CASSTRRATGELFF. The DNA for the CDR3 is TGTGCCAGCAGCACCCGACGGGCCACCGGGGAGCTGTTTTTT.

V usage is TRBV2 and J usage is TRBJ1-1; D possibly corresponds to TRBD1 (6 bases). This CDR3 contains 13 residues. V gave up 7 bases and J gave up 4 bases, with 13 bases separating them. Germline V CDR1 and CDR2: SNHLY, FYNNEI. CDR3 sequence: CASTKDRTTEAFF. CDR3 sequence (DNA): TGTGCCAGCACTAAGGACAGAACCACTGAAGCTTTCTTT.

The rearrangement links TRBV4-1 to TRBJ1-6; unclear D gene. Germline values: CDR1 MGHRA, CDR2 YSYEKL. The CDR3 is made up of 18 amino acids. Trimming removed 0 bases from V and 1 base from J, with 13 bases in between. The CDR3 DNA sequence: TGCGCCAGCAGCCAAGATCTTGGGCAGTGGTCCTATAATTCACCCCTCCACTTT. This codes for CASSQDLGQWSYNSPLHF.

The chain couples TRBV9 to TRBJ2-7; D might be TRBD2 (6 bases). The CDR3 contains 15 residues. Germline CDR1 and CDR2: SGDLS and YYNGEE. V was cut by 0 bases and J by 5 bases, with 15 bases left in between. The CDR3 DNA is TGTGCCAGCAGCGTAGACGGGGGAGAAGTGAACGAGCAGTACTTC. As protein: CASSVDGGEVNEQYF.

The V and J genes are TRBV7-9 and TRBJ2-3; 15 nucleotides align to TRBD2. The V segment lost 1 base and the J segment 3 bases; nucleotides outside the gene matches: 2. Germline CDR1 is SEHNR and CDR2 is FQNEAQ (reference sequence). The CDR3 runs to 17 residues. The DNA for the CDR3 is TGTGCCAGCAGCTTAGGTGGGACTAGCGGGAGGACAGATACGCAGTATTTT. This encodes CASSLGGTSGRTDTQYF.

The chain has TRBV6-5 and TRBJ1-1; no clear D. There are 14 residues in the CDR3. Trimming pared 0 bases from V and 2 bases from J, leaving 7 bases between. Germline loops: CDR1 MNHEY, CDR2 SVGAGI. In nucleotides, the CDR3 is TGTGCCAGCAGTTACTCGTTGACCAACACTGAAGCTTTCTTT. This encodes CASSYSLTNTEAFF.

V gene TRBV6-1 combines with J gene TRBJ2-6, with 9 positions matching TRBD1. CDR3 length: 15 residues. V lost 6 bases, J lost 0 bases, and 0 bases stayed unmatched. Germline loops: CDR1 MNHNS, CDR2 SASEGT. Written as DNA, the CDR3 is TGTGCCAGCAGGACAGGGGGCTCTGGGGCCAACGTCCTGACTTTC. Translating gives CASRTGGSGANVLTF.

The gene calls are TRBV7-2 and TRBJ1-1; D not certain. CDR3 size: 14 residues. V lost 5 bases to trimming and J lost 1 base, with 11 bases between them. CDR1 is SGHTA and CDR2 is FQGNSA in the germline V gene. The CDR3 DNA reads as TGTGCCAGCAGCCGTGCAAGCTGGAACACTGAAGCTTTCTTT. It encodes CASSRASWNTEAFF.

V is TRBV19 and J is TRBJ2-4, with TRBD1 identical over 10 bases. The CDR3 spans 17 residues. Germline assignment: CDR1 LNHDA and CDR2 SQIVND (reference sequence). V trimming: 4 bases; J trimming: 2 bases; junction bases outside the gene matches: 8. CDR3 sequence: CASSRVRQGAPKNIQYF. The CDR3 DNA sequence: TGTGCCAGTAGTAGGGTACGACAGGGGGCCCCCAAAAACATTCAGTACTTC. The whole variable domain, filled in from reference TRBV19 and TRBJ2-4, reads DGGITQSPKYLFRKEGQNVTLSCEQNLNHDAMYWYRQDPGQGLRLIYYSQIVNDFQKGDIAEGYSVSREKKESFPLTVTSAQKNPTAFYLCASSRVRQGAPKNIQYFGAGTRLSVL.

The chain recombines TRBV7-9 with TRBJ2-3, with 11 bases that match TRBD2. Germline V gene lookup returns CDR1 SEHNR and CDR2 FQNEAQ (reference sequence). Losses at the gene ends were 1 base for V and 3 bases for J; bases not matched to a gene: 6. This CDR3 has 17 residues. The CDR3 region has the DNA TGTGCCAGCAGCTTAGTTTTATCTAGCGGGGGGACAGATACGCAGTATTTT. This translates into CASSLVLSSGGTDTQYF.

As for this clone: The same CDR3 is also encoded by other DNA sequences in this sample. The CDR3 loop reads CASSVGHYNSPLHF. DNA for the CDR3: TGTGCCAGCAGCGTGGGACACTATAATTCACCCCTCCACTTT. This chain uses TRBV9 with TRBJ1-6; possible D gene TRBD1, 6 bases. Trimming cost V 2 bases and J 3 bases, with 6 bases left between them. This CDR3 is 14 amino acids long. CDR1 and CDR2 (germline): SGDLS, YYNGEE.

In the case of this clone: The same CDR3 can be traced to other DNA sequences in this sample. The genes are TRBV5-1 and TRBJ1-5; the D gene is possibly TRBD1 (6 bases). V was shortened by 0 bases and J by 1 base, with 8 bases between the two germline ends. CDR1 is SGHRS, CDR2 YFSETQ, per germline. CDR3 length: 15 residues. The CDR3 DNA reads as TGCGCCAGCAGCTTGGCAGGGGCGAGCAATCAGCCCCAGCATTTT. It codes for CASSLAGASNQPQHF.